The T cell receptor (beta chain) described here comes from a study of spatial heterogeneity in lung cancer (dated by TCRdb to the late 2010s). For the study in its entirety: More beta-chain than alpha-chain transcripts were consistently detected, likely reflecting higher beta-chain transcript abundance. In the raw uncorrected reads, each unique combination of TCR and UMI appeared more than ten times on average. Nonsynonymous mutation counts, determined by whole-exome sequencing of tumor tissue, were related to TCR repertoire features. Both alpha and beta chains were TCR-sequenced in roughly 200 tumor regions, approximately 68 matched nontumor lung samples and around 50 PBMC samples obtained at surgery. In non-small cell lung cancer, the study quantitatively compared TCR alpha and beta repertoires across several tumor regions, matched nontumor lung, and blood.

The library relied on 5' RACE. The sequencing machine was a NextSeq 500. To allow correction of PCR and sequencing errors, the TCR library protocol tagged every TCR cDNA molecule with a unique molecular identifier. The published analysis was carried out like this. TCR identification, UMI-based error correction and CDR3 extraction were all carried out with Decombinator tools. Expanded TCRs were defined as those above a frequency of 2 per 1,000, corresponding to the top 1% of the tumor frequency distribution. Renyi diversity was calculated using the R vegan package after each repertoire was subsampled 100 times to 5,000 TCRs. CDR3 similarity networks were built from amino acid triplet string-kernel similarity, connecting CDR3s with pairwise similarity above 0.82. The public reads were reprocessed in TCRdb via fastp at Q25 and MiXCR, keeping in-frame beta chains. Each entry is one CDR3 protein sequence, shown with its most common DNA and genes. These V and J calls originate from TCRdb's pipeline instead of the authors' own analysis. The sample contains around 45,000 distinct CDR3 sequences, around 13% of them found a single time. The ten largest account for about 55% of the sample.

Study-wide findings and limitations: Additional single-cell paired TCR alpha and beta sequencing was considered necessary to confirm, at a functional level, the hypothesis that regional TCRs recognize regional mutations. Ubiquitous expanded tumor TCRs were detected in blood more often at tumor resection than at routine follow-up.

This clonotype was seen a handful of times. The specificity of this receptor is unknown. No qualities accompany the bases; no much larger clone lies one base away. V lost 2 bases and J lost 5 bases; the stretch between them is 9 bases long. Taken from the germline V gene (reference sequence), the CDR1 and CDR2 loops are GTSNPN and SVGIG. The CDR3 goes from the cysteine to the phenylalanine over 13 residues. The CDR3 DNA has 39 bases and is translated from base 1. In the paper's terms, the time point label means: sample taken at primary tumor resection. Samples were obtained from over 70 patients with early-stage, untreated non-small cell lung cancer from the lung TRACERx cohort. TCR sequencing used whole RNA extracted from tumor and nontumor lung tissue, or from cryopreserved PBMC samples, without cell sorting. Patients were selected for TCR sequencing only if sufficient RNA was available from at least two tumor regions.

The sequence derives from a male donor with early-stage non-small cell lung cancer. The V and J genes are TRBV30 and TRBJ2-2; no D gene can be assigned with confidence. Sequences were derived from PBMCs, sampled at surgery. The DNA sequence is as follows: TGTGCCTGGAGTCGGCTACAGACCGGGGAGCTGTTTTTT. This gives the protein CAWSRLQTGELFF. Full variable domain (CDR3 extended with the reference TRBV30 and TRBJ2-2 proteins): SQTIHQWPATLVQPVGSPLSLECTVEGTSNPNLYWYRQAAGRGLQLLFYSVGIGQISSEVPQNLSASRPQDRQFILSSKKLLLSDSGFYLCAWSRLQTGELFFGEGSRLTVL.